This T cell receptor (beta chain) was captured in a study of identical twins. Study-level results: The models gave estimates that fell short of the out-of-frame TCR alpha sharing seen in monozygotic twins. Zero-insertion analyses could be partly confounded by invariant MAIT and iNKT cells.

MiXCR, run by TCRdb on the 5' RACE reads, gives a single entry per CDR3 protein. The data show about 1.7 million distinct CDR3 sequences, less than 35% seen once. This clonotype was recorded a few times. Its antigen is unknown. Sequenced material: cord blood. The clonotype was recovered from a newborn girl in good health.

The DNA of the CDR3 is TGTGCCAGCAGTTACGCGGGAGCGATCAACGAGCAGTACTTC. The encoded protein is CASSYAGAINEQYF. The genes are TRBV6-6 and TRBJ2-5, with 7 bases identical to TRBD2. TRBJ2-7 explains the end of the DNA better; the J call may be wrong. The CDR3 runs to 14 residues. The germline V gene has CDR1 MNHNY and CDR2 SVGAGI (reference sequence).